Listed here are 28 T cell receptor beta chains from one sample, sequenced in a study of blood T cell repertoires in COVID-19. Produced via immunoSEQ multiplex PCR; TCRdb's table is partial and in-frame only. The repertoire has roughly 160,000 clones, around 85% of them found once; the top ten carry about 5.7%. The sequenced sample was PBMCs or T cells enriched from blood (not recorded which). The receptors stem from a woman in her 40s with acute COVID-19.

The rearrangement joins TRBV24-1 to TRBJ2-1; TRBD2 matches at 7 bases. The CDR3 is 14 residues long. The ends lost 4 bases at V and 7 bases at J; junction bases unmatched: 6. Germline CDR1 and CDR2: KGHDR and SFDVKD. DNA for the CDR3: TGTGCCACCAGTGACGCGGGAGTATCAAATGAGCAGTTCTTC. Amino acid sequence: CATSDAGVSNEQFF.

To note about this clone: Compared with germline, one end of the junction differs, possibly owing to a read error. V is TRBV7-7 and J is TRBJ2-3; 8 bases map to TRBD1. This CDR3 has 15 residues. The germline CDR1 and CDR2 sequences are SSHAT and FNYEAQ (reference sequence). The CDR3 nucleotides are TGTGCTAGCAGTCCCGGGACAGGCGGCACAGATACGCAGTATTTT. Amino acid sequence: CASSPGTGGTDTQYF.

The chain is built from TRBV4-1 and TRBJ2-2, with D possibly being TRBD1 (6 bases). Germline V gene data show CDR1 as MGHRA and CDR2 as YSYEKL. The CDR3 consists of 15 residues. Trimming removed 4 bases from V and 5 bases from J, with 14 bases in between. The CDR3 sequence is CASSPGYRVTGELFF. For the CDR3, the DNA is TGCGCCAGCAGCCCCGGGTACAGGGTGACCGGGGAGCTGTTTTTT.

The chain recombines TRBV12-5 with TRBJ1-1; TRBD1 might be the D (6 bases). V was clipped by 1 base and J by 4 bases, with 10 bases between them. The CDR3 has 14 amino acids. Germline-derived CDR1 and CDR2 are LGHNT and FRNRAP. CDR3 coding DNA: TGTGCTAGTGGTTTGGAGGGACATGGCACTGAAGCTTTCTTT. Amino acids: CASGLEGHGTEAFF.

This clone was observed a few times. The CDR3 DNA reads TGTGCCAGCAGGTCCGGGACTAGCGGGAGGAACACCGGGGAGCTGTTTTTT. It yields the protein CASRSGTSGRNTGELFF. The rearrangement links TRBV7-2 to TRBJ2-2; 14 nucleotides align to TRBD2. Germline V lookup: CDR1 SGHTA, CDR2 FQGNSA. This CDR3 is 17 amino acids long. V gave up 6 bases and J gave up 1 base; unmatched junction bases: 4.

The CDR3 loop is CASSLTSQETQYF. The DNA for the CDR3 is TGCGCCAGCAGCCTGACTAGCCAAGAGACCCAGTACTTC. This chain joins TRBV5-1 and TRBJ2-5; weak D call: TRBD2 (6 bases). Germline V gives CDR1 SGHRS, CDR2 YFSETQ. This CDR3 has 13 amino acids. The germline V and J ends were trimmed by 4 bases and 1 base, with 8 bases remaining between them. Full variable domain (rest looked up from reference TRBV5-1 and TRBJ2-5): KAGVTQTPRYLIKTRGQQVTLSCSPISGHRSVSWYQQTPGQGLQFLFEYFSETQRNKGNFPGRFSGRQFSNSRSEMNVSTLELGDSALYLCASSLTSQETQYFGPGTRLLVL.

CDR3 protein: CASIGQDSNEAFF. The CDR3 nucleotides read TGTGCCAGCATCGGACAGGATTCGAATGAAGCTTTCTTT. The chain links TRBV12-3 or TRBV12-4 to TRBJ1-1, with 7 nucleotides matching TRBD1. Unmatched junction bases numbered 9, after V lost 7 bases and J lost 7 bases. The CDR3 has 13 amino acids.

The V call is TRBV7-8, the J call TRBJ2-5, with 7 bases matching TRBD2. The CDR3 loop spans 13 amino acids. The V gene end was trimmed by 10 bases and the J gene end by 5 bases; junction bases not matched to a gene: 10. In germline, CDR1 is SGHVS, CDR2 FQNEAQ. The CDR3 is CATRGSLHETQYF. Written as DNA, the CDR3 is TGTGCCACCCGCGGGAGTCTTCACGAGACCCAGTACTTC.

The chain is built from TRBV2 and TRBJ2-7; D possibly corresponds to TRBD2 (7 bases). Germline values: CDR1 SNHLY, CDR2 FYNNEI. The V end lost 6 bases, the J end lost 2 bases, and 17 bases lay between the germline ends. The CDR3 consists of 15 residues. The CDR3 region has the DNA TGTGCCAGCAGCCGTGGACTAGGGGGTACCTACGAGCAGTACTTC. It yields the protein CASSRGLGGTYEQYF.

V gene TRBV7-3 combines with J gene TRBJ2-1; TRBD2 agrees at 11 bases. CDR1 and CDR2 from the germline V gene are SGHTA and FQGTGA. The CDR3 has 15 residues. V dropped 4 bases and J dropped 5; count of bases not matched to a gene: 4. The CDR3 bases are TGTGCCAGCAGCTATGGGACTAGCGGAAACAATGAGCAGTTCTTC. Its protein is CASSYGTSGNNEQFF.

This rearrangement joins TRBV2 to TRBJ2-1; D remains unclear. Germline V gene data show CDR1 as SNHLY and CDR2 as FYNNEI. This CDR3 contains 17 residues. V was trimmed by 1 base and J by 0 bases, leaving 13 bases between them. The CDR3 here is CASSEGGPAHSYNEQFF. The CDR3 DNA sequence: TGTGCCAGCAGTGAAGGCGGCCCGGCGCACTCCTACAATGAGCAGTTCTTC.

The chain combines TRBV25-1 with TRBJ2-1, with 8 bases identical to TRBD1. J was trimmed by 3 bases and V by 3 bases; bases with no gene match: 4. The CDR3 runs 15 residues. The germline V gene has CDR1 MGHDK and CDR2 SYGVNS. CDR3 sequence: CASSDGRGLYNEQFF. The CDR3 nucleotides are TGTGCCAGCAGTGACGGCAGGGGGCTCTACAATGAGCAGTTCTTC.

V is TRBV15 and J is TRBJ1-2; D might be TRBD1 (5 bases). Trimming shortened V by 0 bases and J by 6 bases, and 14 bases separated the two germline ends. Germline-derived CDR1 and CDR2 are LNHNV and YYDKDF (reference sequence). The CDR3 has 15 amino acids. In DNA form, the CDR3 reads TGTGCCACCAGCAGAGATGGGGCAGGGCATAATGGCTACACCTTC. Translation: CATSRDGAGHNGYTF.

CDR3 coding DNA: TGTGCCACCAGTGATTTGCAAGGGACTACAGGGACGGGTACGCAGTATTTT. This gives the protein CATSDLQGTTGTGTQYF. This chain connects TRBV24-1 to TRBJ2-3; D may be TRBD2 (7 bases). Deletions cut 0 bases from V and 8 bases from J, with 20 bases between. This CDR3 is 17 amino acids long. CDR1 is KGHDR, CDR2 SFDVKD, per germline.

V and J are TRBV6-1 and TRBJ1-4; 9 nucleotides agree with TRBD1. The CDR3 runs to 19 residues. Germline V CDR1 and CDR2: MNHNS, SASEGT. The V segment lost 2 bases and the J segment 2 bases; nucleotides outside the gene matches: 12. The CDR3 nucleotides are TGTGCCAGCAGTGAAAAAGGGGGACAGGGTTTTTCGACTAATGAAAAACTGTTTTTT. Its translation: CASSEKGGQGFSTNEKLFF.

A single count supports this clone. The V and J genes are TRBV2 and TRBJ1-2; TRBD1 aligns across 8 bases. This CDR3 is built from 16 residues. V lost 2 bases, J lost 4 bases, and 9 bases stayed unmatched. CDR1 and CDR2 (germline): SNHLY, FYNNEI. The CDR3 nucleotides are TGTGCCAGCAGTGAACAAGGAGACAGGGGCACCTATGGCTACACCTTC. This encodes CASSEQGDRGTYGYTF.

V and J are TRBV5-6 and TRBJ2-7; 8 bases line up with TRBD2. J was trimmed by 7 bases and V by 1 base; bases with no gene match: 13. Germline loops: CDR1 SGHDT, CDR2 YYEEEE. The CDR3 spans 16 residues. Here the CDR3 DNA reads TGTGCCAGCAGCTTGTTAAGCGGGGGTTCGTCGAGGGAGCAGTACGTC. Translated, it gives CASSLLSGGSSREQYV.

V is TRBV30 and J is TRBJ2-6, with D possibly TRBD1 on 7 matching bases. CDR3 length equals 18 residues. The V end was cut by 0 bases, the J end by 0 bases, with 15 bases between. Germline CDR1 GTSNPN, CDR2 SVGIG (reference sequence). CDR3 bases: TGTGCCTGGAGTGTAATTCGGGGGACAGTCTCTGGGGCCAACGTCCTGACTTTC. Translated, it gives CAWSVIRGTVSGANVLTF.

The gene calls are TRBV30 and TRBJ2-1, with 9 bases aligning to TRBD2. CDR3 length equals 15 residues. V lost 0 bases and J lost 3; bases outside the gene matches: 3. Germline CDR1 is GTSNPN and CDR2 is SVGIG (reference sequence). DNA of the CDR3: TGTGCCTGGAGTGTAAATAGCGGGGGCTACAATGAGCAGTTCTTC. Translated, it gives CAWSVNSGGYNEQFF.

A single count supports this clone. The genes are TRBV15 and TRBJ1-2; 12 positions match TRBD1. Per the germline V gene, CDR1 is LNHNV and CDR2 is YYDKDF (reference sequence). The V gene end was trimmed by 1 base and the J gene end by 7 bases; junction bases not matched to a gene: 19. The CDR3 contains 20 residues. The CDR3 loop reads CATSRGRLGQGAWPGAGYTF. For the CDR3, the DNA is TGTGCCACCAGCAGAGGACGGCTGGGACAGGGGGCTTGGCCAGGGGCTGGCTACACCTTC.

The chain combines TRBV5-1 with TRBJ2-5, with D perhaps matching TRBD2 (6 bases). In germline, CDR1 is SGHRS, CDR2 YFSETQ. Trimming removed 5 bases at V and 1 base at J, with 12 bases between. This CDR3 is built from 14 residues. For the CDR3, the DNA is TGCGCCAGCAGTACAGGCGGGGTCCAAGAGACCCAGTACTTC. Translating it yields CASSTGGVQETQYF.

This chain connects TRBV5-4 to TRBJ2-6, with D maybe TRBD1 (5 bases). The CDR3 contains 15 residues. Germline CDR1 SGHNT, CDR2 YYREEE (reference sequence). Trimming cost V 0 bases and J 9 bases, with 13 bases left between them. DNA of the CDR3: TGTGCCAGCAGCTTGGGGACACGCCAAAACAACGTCCTGACTTTC. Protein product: CASSLGTRQNNVLTF.

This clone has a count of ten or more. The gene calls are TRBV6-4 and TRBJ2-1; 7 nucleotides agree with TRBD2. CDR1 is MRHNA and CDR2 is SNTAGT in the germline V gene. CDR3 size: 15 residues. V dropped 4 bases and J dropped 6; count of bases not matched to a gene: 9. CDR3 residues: CASSALGGGVNEQFF. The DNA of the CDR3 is TGTGCCAGCAGTGCCCTAGGTGGGGGGGTCAATGAGCAGTTCTTC.

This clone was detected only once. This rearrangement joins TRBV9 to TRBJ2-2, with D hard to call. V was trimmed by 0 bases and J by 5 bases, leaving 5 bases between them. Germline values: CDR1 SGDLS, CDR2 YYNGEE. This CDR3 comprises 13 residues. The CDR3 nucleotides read TGTGCCAGCAGCGTAGGAACAACCGGGGAGCTGTTTTTT. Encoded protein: CASSVGTTGELFF.

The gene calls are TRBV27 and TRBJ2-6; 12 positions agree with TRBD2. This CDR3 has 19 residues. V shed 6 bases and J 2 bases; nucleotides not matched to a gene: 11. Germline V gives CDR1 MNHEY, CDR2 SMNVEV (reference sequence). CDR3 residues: CASSPTRLAGVPGANVLTF. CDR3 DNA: TGTGCCAGCAGCCCCACCCGACTAGCGGGAGTGCCTGGGGCCAACGTCCTGACTTTC.

The CDR3 DNA reads as TGCGCCAGCAGCATCAGCGGGACAGGGGGCTCTGAAGCTTTCTTT. Translating it yields CASSISGTGGSEAFF. The chain combines TRBV5-1 with TRBJ1-1; 12 positions match TRBD1. V was pared by 4 bases and J by 6 bases, with 7 bases of the junction left unmatched. The CDR3 sequence is 15 residues long. Germline V lookup: CDR1 SGHRS, CDR2 YFSETQ.

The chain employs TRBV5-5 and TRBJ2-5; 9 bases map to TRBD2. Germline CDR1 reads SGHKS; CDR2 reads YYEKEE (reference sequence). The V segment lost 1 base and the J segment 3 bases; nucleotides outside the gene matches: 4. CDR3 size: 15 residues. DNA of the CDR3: TGTGCCAGCAGCTTGTCTAGCGGGAACAAAGAGACCCAGTACTTC. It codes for CASSLSSGNKETQYF.

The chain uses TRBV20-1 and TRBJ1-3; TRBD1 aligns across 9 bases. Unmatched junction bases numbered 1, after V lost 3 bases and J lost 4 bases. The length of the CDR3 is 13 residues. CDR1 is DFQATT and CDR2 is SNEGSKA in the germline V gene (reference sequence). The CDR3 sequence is CSASGQGGNTIYF. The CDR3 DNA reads TGCAGTGCTAGTGGACAGGGGGGAAACACCATATATTTT.